This TCR beta chain was recovered during a study of OX40 agonist ivuxolimab in advanced cancers. About the investigation overall: Ivuxolimab, which targeted the costimulatory receptor OX40 (CD134), was an agonistic, fully human IgG2 monoclonal antibody. Intravenous ivuxolimab was administered to patients every 2 weeks at six dose levels: 0.01, 0.1, 0.3, 1.5, 3 and 10 mg/kg. Of the roughly 53 patients in dose escalation, approximately 20 had hepatocellular carcinoma, around 15 had melanoma, 9 had renal cell carcinoma and 9 had head and neck cancer. The dose-escalation cohort was about 87% male with a mean age of roughly 60 years, ranging from about 23 to 85. Patients were allowed to have had prior anti-PD-1, anti-PD-L1 or anti-CTLA-4 therapy, and 30% to 40% of the dose-escalation patients had been treated with checkpoint inhibitors. Partial responses were achieved by three dose-escalation patients, of whom one had hepatocellular carcinoma and two had cutaneous melanoma. Peripheral TCRbeta sequencing was intended to test whether TCR sequence diversity was altered and clonal T-cell expansion was caused by ivuxolimab. The paper reports the monotherapy dose-escalation portion (N of about 50 patients) of the phase I ivuxolimab trial. Overall study outcomes, separate from this receptor: Which antigens the clonally expanded peripheral T cells were specific for was not determined. Low levels of normalized T-cell clonal expansion were also seen in some patients who did not respond. At doses of 0.1 to 3.0 mg/kg, clonal expansion of both CD4+ and CD8+ T cells in blood was seen between baseline and week 6. After ivuxolimab, expanded clones were on average more numerous among CD8+ T cells than among CD4+ T cells. In the 0.1-3.0 mg/kg groups, partial responders were among the patients with the lowest normalized peripheral clonal expansion, particularly in CD8+ T cells.

Patients with autoimmune disease history or receiving systemic immunosuppression were excluded from the trial. In every dose cohort, peripheral blood was drawn for TCR sequencing at baseline, cycle 4 day 1, and cycle 7 day 1. The samples were drawn from a first-in-human, open-label, multicenter phase I dose-escalation trial of ivuxolimab. Adults with locally advanced or metastatic melanoma, renal cell, hepatocellular, or head and neck squamous cell carcinoma were enrolled in the trial. Before TCR sequencing, CD4+ T cells and CD8+ T cells were sorted from peripheral blood as separate populations. The germline V gene encodes CDR1 SGDLS and CDR2 YYNGEE. The germline ends are 12 bases apart after V is trimmed by 0 bases and J by 5 bases. The CDR3 goes from the cysteine to the phenylalanine over 14 residues. CDR3 DNA is the only sequence kept; it has 42 bases, read in frame from the first base. Of note for this clone: The clone's antigen remains unknown. No much larger clone exists at a distance of one base, and base qualities are not known.

Genomic DNA was isolated from the sorted cells so that the TCRbeta CDR3 region could be sequenced. TCRbeta CDR3 regions were sequenced using the immunoSEQ Assay. Drawn from immuneACCESS, this table holds only the in-frame rearrangements with V and J called that TCRdb kept. Clones are partly lost; checked studies trace under half to an unresolved V gene and leave the rest unexplained. The sample profile shows 30,000 to 35,000 clones; over 80% of them were found once. More than 20% of the sample belongs to the ten largest clones. This TCR was recovered from an adult with an advanced solid tumor such as melanoma, head and neck, liver or kidney cancer. The rearranged chain carries TRBV9 and TRBJ2-7; perhaps TRBD2 is the D gene, with 6 bases matching. The sequenced sample was CD4+ or CD8+ T cells sorted from blood, obtained in a trial of the OX40 agonist ivuxolimab. The encoded CDR3 is CASSVGLASNEQYF. The DNA sequence reads TGTGCCAGCAGCGTAGGGCTAGCGAGCAACGAGCAGTACTTC. Supplemented by the reference TRBV9 and TRBJ2-7 proteins around the CDR3, the complete variable domain is DSGVTQTPKHLITATGQRVTLRCSPRSGDLSVYWYQQSLDQGLQFLIQYYNGEERAKGNILERFSAQQFPDLHSELNLSSLELGDSALYFCASSVGLASNEQYFGPGTRLTVT.